Below, 18 T cell receptor beta chains from the same sample are listed, as sequenced in a study of blood T cell repertoires in COVID-19. Here immunoSEQ multiplex PCR was the method, and the copy in TCRdb shows in-frame clones only, minus some. The sample has fewer than 250,000 clones; 82% are singletons. The sequencing sample was made of peripheral blood. Source of these receptors: a woman aged 70-85 years with acute or convalescent COVID-19.

The chain is built from TRBV5-4 and TRBJ2-5; 10 nucleotides line up with TRBD1. This CDR3 is 14 amino acids long. The germline CDR1 and CDR2 sequences are SGHNT and YYREEE (reference sequence). V dropped 5 bases and J dropped 5; count of bases not matched to a gene: 6. This CDR3 is CASRGTGAMETQYF. The CDR3 DNA follows: TGTGCCAGCAGGGGGACAGGGGCAATGGAGACCCAGTACTTC.

The chain recombines TRBV10-3 with TRBJ1-5, with TRBD1 matching 7 bases. J lost 5 bases, V lost 0 bases, and 7 bases had no gene match. The CDR3 is 16 residues long. The germline V gene encodes CDR1 ENHRY and CDR2 SYGVKD. As DNA, the CDR3 is TGTGCCATCAGTGAGTCAAGAGGGGGCAGGGATCAGCCCCAGCATTTT. This codes for CAISESRGGRDQPQHF.

This rearrangement joins TRBV18 to TRBJ1-2; tentative D call: TRBD1 (6 bases). Trimming shortened V by 2 bases and J by 4 bases, and 8 bases separated the two germline ends. Germline CDR1 and CDR2: KGHSH and LQKENI. The CDR3 totals 13 residues. The CDR3 DNA reads as TGTGCCAGCTCACCAAGGGGGGGCTATGGCTACACCTTC. Protein product: CASSPRGGYGYTF.

The chain combines TRBV5-1 with TRBJ1-2; 7 bases agree with TRBD1. V was clipped by 0 bases and J by 7 bases; unmatched bases: 6. CDR3 length equals 14 residues. CDR1 SGHRS and CDR2 YFSETQ come from the germline V gene. CDR3 DNA: TGCGCCAGCAGCTTGGGGGGGACAGCCAGTGGCTACACCTTC. Translating it yields CASSLGGTASGYTF.

The chain links TRBV5-1 to TRBJ1-6; 8 bases line up with TRBD1. The length of the CDR3 is 17 residues. V shed 5 bases and J 8 bases; nucleotides not matched to a gene: 15. The V gene's germline CDR1 is SGHRS and CDR2 YFSETQ. CDR3 region: CASRSVSGQGLYSPLHF. CDR3 in DNA: TGCGCCAGCAGATCTGTCTCCGGACAGGGATTATATTCACCCCTCCACTTT.

The rearrangement uses TRBV9 and TRBJ1-2; maybe TRBD1 (6 bases). CDR1 is SGDLS and CDR2 is YYNGEE in the germline V gene. Trimming stripped 0 bases from V and 0 bases from J, with 12 bases between. CDR3 length: 16 residues. In DNA form, the CDR3 reads TGTGCCAGCAGCGTAGCTCAGGGGCCCTCTAACTATGGCTACACCTTC. Its protein product is CASSVAQGPSNYGYTF.

The rearrangement links TRBV7-2 to TRBJ1-2; tentatively, D is TRBD1 (6 bases). The germline CDR1 and CDR2 sequences are SGHTA and FQGNSA. The CDR3 is made up of 14 amino acids. V lost 4 bases and J lost 4, with 13 bases in between. The CDR3 DNA is TGTGCCAGCAGCTCGACAGGCCCTCTCTATGGCTACACCTTC. It translates to CASSSTGPLYGYTF. Drawing the rest from reference TRBV7-2 and TRBJ1-2, the complete variable domain is GAGVSQSPSNKVTEKGKDVELRCDPISGHTALYWYRQSLGQGLEFLIYFQGNSAPDKSGLPSDRFSAERTGGSVSTLTIQRTQQEDSAVYLCASSSTGPLYGYTFGSGTRLTVV.

The rearrangement uses TRBV5-1 and TRBJ1-1; D not resolved. The CDR3 length is 13 residues. V lost 2 bases, J lost 2 bases, and 7 bases lay in between. Germline V CDR1 and CDR2: SGHRS, YFSETQ. The CDR3 sequence is CASSLTPNTEAFF. The CDR3 bases are TGCGCCAGCAGCTTAACACCTAACACTGAAGCTTTCTTT.

This chain joins TRBV5-6 and TRBJ1-4; TRBD1 matches 7 bases. CDR1 and CDR2 (germline): SGHDT, YYEEEE. The CDR3 covers 15 residues. J lost 4 bases, V lost 3 bases, and 6 bases had no gene match. DNA of the CDR3: TGTGCCAGCAGCTCCGGACAGGCCCTTAATGAAAAACTGTTTTTT. The encoded protein is CASSSGQALNEKLFF.

The V gene is TRBV19, the J gene TRBJ1-5, with TRBD1 identical over 7 bases. Germline loops: CDR1 LNHDA, CDR2 SQIVND (reference sequence). With 5 bases clipped from V and 6 bases from J, the junction kept 4 bases outside the gene matches. The length of the CDR3 is 13 residues. The CDR3: CASSPGQLQPQHF. CDR3 nucleotide sequence: TGTGCCAGTAGTCCGGGACAGCTTCAGCCCCAGCATTTT.

CDR3 DNA sequence: TGTGCCATCACTACCGGGACAGGGTTCACTGAAGCTTTCTTT. Residues: CAITTGTGFTEAFF. The chain recombines TRBV10-3 with TRBJ1-1; TRBD1 matches 9 bases. The CDR3 is 14 residues long. J lost 4 bases, V lost 7 bases, and 7 bases had no gene match. CDR1 is ENHRY, CDR2 SYGVKD, per germline.

The J gene is TRBJ1-3, the V gene TRBV10-1, with D perhaps matching TRBD1 (5 bases). The CDR3 has 13 residues. The germline V gene has CDR1 WNHNN and CDR2 SYGVQD (reference sequence). Trimming pared 4 bases from V and 4 bases from J, leaving 8 bases between. CDR3 in amino acids: CASSASGGNTIYF. CDR3 DNA sequence: TGCGCCAGCAGTGCCTCAGGGGGAAACACCATATATTTT.

The V call is TRBV6-4, the J call TRBJ2-1; D perhaps matches TRBD1 (5 bases). Trimming pared 6 bases from V and 3 bases from J, leaving 9 bases between. The CDR3 runs to 13 residues. CDR1 MRHNA and CDR2 SNTAGT come from the germline V gene. Here the CDR3 DNA reads TGTGCCAGCAGCCGGACACTCTACAATGAGCAGTTCTTC. It is translated as CASSRTLYNEQFF.

The V call is TRBV6-5, the J call TRBJ2-1, with 10 positions matching TRBD1. After removal of 0 bases from V and 8 bases from J, the junction contained 7 bases not matched to a gene. CDR1 is MNHEY, CDR2 SVGAGI, per germline. The CDR3 loop spans 16 amino acids. CDR3 bases: TGTGCCAGCAGTTACTCCCGGACAGGGGGTTTAGATGAGCAGTTCTTC. It yields the protein CASSYSRTGGLDEQFF.

The V gene is TRBV6-6, the J gene TRBJ1-3; D might be TRBD1 (6 bases). From germline, CDR1 is MNHNY and CDR2 SVGAGI (reference sequence). This CDR3 spans 14 amino acids. V was shortened by 7 bases and J by 2 bases, with 12 bases between the two germline ends. Here the CDR3 reads CASNEGGPGNTIYF. The CDR3 DNA reads TGTGCCAGCAACGAAGGGGGTCCTGGAAACACCATATATTTT.

This clone was seen just once. The chain has TRBV30 and TRBJ1-1, with 7 bases fitting TRBD1. The germline CDR1 and CDR2 sequences are GTSNPN and SVGIG (reference sequence). This CDR3 has 15 amino acids. The V and J ends lost 1 base and 5 bases, in that order; junction bases with no gene match: 10. The CDR3 sequence: CAWSELPGQATEAFF. CDR3 nucleotides: TGTGCCTGGAGTGAACTTCCCGGACAGGCGACTGAAGCTTTCTTT.

The J gene is TRBJ1-5, the V gene TRBV4-2; TRBD1 agrees at 9 bases. This CDR3 is 15 amino acids long. After removal of 4 bases from V and 6 bases from J, the junction contained 7 bases not matched to a gene. Per germline, CDR1 LGHNA and CDR2 YNFKEQ. CDR3 sequence: CASSPSDRGSQPQHF. The CDR3 DNA reads TGTGCCAGCAGCCCTTCGGACAGGGGAAGTCAGCCCCAGCATTTT.

This clone was picked up one time. The chain couples TRBV20-1 to TRBJ2-2; D is uncertain. Germline CDR1 DFQATT, CDR2 SNEGSKA (reference sequence). V lost 3 bases and J 5 bases, leaving 4 bases between the germline ends. The length of the CDR3 is 11 residues. The CDR3: CSARRTGELFF. The CDR3 nucleotides are TGCAGTGCTAGGAGAACCGGGGAGCTGTTTTTT.